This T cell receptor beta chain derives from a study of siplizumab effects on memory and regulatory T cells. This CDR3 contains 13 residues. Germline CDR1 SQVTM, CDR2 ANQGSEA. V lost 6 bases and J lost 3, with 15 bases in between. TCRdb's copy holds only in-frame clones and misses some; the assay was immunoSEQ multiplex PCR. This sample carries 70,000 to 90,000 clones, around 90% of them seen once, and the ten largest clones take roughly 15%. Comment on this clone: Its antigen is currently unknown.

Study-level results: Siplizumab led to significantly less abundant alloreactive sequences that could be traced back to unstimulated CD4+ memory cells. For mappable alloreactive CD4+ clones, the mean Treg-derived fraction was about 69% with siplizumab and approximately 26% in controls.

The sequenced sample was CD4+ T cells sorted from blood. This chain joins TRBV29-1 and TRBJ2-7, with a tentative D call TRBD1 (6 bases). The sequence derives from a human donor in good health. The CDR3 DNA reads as TGCAGCGTAGTGACAGGATCCCACTACGAGCAGTACTTC. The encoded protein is CSVVTGSHYEQYF.